This TCR beta chain was found in a study of blood T cell repertoires in COVID-19. The CDR3 sequence is 15 residues long. Between the trimmed V and J ends, which lost 0 bases and 4 bases, there was a span of 9 bases. Germline V lookup: CDR1 SGHVS, CDR2 FQNEAQ. Sequenced by immunoSEQ multiplex PCR; TCRdb stores in-frame clones only, minus some. In the table there are around 140,000 clones, 65% to 85% of which are singletons. The gene calls are TRBV7-8 and TRBJ2-2, with D hard to call. Material for sequencing was peripheral blood. The receptor comes from a woman aged 55-69 years with acute or convalescent COVID-19. The CDR3 DNA sequence: TGTGCCAGCAGCTTAGCGAGTACAGCCACCGGGGAGCTGTTTTTT. Protein sequence: CASSLASTATGELFF.